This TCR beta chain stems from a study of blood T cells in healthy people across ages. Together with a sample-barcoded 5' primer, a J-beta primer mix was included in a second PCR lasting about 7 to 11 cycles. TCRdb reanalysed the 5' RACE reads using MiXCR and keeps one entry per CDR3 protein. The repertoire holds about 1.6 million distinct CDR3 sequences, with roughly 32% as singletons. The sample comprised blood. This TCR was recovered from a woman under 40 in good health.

CDR3 region: CASSPNLGGEETQYF. As DNA, the CDR3 is TGTGCCAGCAGTCCTAACCTAGGGGGGGAAGAGACCCAGTACTTC. V is TRBV7-9 and J is TRBJ2-5, with D possibly TRBD2 on 7 matching bases. The CDR3 loop spans 15 amino acids. In germline, CDR1 is SEHNR, CDR2 FQNEAQ (reference sequence). With 6 bases removed from V and 3 bases from J, the gap between germline ends came to 17 bases. The whole variable domain, remainder taken from reference TRBV7-9 and TRBJ2-5, is DTGVSQNPRHKITKRGQNVTFRCDPISEHNRLYWYRQTLGQGPEFLTYFQNEAQLEKSRLLSDRFSAERPKGSFSTLEIQRTEQGDSAMYLCASSPNLGGEETQYFGPGTRLLVL.